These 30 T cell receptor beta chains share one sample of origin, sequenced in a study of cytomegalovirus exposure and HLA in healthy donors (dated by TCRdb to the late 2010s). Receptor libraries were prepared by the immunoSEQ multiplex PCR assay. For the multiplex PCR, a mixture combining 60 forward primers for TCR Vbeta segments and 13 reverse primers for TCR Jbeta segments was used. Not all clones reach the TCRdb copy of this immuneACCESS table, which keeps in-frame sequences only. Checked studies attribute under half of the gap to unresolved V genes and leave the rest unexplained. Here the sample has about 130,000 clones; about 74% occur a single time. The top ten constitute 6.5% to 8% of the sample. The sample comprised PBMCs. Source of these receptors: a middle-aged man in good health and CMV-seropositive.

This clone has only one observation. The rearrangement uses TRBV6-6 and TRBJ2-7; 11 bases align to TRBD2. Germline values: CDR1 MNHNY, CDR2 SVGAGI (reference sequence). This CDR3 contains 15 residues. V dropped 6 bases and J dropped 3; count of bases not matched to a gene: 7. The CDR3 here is CASSLDGTSGYEQYF. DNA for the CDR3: TGTGCCAGCAGCCTCGATGGGACTAGCGGCTACGAGCAGTACTTC.

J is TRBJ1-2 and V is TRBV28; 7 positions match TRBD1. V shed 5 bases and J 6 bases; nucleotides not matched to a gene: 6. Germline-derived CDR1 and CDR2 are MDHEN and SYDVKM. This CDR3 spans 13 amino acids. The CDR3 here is CASSLDRLDGYTF. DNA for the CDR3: TGTGCCAGCAGTCTGGACAGGCTGGATGGCTACACCTTC.

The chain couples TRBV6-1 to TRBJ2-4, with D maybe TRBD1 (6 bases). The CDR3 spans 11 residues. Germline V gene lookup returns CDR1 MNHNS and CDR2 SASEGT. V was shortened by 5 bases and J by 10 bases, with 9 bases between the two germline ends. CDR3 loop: CASSTGSIQYF. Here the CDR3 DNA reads TGTGCCAGCAGTACAGGGTCGATTCAGTACTTC.

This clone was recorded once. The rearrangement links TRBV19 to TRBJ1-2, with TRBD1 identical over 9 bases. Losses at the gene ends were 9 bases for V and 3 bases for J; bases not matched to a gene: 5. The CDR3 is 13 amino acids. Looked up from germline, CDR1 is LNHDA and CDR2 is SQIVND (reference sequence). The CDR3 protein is CASRDRAYYGYTF. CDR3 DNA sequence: TGTGCCAGCAGGGACAGGGCCTACTATGGCTACACCTTC.

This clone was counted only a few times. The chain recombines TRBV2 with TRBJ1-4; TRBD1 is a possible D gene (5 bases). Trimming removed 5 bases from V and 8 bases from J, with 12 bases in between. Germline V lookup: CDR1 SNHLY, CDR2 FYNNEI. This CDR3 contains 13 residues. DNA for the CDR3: TGTGCCAGCAGTAGGGGACTTTGGGAAAAACTGTTTTTT. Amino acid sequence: CASSRGLWEKLFF.

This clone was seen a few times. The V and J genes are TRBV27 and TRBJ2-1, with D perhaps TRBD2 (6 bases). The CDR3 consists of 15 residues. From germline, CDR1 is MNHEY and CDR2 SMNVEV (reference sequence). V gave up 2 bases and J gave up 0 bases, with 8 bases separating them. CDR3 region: CASSLGGSSYNEQFF. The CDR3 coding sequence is TGTGCCAGCAGTTTAGGAGGGAGCTCCTACAATGAGCAGTTCTTC.

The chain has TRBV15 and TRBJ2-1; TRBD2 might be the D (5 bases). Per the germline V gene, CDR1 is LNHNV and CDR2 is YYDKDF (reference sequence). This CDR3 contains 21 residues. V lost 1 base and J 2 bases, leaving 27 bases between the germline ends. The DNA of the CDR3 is TGTGCCACCAGCAGAGCCCCGGGGTCAGGTGGGCCCGGGGAGACCTACAATGAGCAGTTCTTC. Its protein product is CATSRAPGSGGPGETYNEQFF.

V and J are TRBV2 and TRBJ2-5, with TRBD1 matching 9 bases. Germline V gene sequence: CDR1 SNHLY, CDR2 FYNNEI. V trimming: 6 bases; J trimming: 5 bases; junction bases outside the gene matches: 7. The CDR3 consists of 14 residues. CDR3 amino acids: CASRTDRGRETQYF. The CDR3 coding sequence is TGTGCCAGCAGGACAGACAGGGGGAGGGAGACCCAGTACTTC.

The CDR3 is CSVQYTEAFF. The CDR3 coding sequence is TGCAGCGTACAGTACACTGAAGCTTTCTTT. V and J are TRBV29-1 and TRBJ1-1; D remains unclear. Trimming took off 6 bases at V and 3 bases at J, with 5 bases between the two ends. CDR1 and CDR2 (germline): SQVTM, ANQGSEA. This CDR3 has 10 amino acids.

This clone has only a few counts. For the CDR3, the DNA is TGTGCCAGCTCACCTAACAAGGGAGGGCTAAATCAGCCCCAGCATTTT. This codes for CASSPNKGGLNQPQHF. The chain combines TRBV18 with TRBJ1-5, with unresolved D. V lost 3 bases and J lost 4, with 16 bases in between. Germline assignment: CDR1 KGHSH and CDR2 LQKENI. The CDR3 consists of 16 residues. The variable domain in full, completed from reference TRBV18 and TRBJ1-5, reads NAGVMQNPRHLVRRRGQEARLRCSPMKGHSHVYWYRQLPEEGLKFMVYLQKENIIDESGMPKERFSAEFPKEGPSILRIQQVVRGDSAAYFCASSPNKGGLNQPQHFGDGTRLSIL.

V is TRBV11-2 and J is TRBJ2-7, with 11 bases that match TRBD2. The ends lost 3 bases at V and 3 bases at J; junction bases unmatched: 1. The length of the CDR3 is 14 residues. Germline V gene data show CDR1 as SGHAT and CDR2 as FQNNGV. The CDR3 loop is CASSFSGGVYEQYF. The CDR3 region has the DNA TGTGCCAGCAGCTTTAGCGGGGGGGTCTACGAGCAGTACTTC.

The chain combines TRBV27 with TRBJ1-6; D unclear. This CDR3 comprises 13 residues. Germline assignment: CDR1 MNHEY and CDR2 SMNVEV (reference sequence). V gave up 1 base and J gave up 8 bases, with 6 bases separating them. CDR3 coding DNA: TGTGCCAGCAGTTTATTAGTGGATTCACCCCTCCACTTT. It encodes CASSLLVDSPLHF.

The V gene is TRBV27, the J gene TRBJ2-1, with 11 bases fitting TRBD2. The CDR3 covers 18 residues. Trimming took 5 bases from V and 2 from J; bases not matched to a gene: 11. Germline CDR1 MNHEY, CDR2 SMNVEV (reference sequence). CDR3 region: CASSPQLPGLAAYNEQFF. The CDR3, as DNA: TGTGCCAGCAGTCCCCAGCTCCCGGGACTAGCGGCCTACAATGAGCAGTTCTTC.

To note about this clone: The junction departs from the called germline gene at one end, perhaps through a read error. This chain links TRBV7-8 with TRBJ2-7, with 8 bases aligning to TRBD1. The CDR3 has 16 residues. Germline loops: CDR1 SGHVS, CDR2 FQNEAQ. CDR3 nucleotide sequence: TGTGCCAGCAGCTTTTTCGGACAGGGAACTGCCTACGGGCAGTACTTC. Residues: CASSFFGQGTAYGQYF.

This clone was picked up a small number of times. CDR3 in DNA: TGTGCCAGCAGTACACAGGGGGCATCAGGTCTAGCGGTCACAGATACGCAGTATTTT. It specifies CASSTQGASGLAVTDTQYF. The gene calls are TRBV28 and TRBJ2-3; 9 nucleotides align to TRBD1. Germline CDR1 reads MDHEN; CDR2 reads SYDVKM. J was trimmed by 2 bases and V by 5 bases; bases with no gene match: 17. The CDR3 extends over 19 amino acids. Full variable domain (rest looked up from reference TRBV28 and TRBJ2-3): DVKVTQSSRYLVKRTGEKVFLECVQDMDHENMFWYRQDPGLGLRLIYFSYDVKMKEKGDIPEGYSVSREKKERFSLILESASTNQTSMYLCASSTQGASGLAVTDTQYFGPGTRLTVL.

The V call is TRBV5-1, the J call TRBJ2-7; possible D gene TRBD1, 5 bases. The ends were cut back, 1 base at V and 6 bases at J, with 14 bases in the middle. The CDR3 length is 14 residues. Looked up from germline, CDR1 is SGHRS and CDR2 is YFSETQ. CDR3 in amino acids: CASSLRQGTVEQYF. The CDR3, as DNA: TGCGCCAGCAGCTTGCGGCAGGGAACCGTCGAGCAGTACTTC.

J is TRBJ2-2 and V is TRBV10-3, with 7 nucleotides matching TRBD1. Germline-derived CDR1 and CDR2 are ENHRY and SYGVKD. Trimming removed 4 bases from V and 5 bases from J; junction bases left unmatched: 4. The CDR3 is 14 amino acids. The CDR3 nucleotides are TGTGCCATCAGTGGACAGGGTTGGACCGGGGAGCTGTTTTTT. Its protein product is CAISGQGWTGELFF.

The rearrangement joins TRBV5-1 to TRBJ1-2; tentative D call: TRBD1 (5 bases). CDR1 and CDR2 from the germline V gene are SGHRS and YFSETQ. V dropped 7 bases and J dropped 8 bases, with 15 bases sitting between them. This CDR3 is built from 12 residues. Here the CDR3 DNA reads TGCGCCAGCCGGGGGGACGCACGGGGCTACACCTTC. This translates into CASRGDARGYTF.

The CDR3 region has the DNA TGTGCCAGCAGGGTTGGGAGGACAAACACCGGGGAGCTGTTTTTT. Its protein product is CASRVGRTNTGELFF. The V gene is TRBV6-5, the J gene TRBJ2-2; D possibly corresponds to TRBD2 (6 bases). V lost 6 bases to trimming and J lost 2 bases, with 13 bases between them. From germline, CDR1 is MNHEY and CDR2 SVGAGI. The CDR3 is 15 amino acids.

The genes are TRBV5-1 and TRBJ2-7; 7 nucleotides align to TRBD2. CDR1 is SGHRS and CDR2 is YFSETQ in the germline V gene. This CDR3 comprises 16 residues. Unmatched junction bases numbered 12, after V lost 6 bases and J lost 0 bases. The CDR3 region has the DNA TGCGCCAGCACACGAGTTGGGCTAGCGGACTCCTACGAGCAGTACTTC. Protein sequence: CASTRVGLADSYEQYF. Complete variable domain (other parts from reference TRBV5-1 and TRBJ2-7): KAGVTQTPRYLIKTRGQQVTLSCSPISGHRSVSWYQQTPGQGLQFLFEYFSETQRNKGNFPGRFSGRQFSNSRSEMNVSTLELGDSALYLCASTRVGLADSYEQYFGPGTRLTVT.

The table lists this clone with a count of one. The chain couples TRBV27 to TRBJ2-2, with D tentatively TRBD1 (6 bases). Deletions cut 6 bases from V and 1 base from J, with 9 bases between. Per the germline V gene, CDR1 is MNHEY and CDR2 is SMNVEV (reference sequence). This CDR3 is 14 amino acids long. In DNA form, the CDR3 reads TGTGCCAGCAGACGGGACATGAACACCGGGGAGCTGTTTTTT. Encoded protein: CASRRDMNTGELFF.

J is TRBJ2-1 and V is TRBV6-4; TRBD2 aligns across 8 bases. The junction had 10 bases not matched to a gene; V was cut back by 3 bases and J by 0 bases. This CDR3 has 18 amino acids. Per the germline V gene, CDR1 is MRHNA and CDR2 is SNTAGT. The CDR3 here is CASSEDSLAGISYNEQFF. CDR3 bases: TGTGCCAGCAGTGAAGACTCATTAGCGGGGATCTCCTACAATGAGCAGTTCTTC.

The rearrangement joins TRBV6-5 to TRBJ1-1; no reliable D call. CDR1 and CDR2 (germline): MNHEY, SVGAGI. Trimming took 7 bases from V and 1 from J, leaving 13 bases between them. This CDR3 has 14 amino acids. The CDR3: CASTLDISNTEAFF. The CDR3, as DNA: TGTGCCAGCACCTTAGACATCTCGAACACTGAAGCTTTCTTT.

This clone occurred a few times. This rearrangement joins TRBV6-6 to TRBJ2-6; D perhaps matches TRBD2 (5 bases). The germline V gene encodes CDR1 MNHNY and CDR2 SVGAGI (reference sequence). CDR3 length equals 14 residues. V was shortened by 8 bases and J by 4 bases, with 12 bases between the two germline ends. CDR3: CASSLSGGANVLTF. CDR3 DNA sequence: TGTGCCAGCTCCCTCAGCGGAGGGGCCAACGTCCTGACTTTC.

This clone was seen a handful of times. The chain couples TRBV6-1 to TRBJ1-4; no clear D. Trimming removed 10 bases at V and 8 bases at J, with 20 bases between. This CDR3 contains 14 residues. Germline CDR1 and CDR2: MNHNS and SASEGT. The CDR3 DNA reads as TGTGCCACCCAAGGGAGGAGCTTTGGGGAAAAACTGTTTTTT. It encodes CATQGRSFGEKLFF.

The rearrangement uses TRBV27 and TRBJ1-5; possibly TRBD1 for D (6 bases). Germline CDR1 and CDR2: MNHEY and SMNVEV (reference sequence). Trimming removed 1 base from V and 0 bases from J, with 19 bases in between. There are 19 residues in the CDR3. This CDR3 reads CASSLWGRGKGASNQPQHF. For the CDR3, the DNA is TGTGCCAGCAGTTTATGGGGTAGGGGGAAAGGAGCTAGCAATCAGCCCCAGCATTTT.

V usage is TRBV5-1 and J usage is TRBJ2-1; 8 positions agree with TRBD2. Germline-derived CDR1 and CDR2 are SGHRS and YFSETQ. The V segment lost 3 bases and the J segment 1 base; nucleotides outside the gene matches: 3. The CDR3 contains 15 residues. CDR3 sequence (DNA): TGCGCCAGCAGCTCCGGGGGGGGGTCCTACAATGAGCAGTTCTTC. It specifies CASSSGGGSYNEQFF.

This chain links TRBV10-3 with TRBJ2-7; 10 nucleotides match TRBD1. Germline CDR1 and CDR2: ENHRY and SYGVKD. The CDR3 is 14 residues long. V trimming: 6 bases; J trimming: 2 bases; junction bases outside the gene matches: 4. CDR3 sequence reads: CAIRNGQGAYEQYF. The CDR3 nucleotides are TGTGCCATCAGAAACGGACAGGGGGCCTACGAGCAGTACTTC.

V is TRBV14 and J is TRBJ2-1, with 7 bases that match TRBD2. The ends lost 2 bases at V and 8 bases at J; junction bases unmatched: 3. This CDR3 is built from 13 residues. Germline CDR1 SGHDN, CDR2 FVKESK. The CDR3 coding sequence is TGTGCCAGCAGCCAACTAGGGAGGGATGAGCAGTTCTTC. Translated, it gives CASSQLGRDEQFF.

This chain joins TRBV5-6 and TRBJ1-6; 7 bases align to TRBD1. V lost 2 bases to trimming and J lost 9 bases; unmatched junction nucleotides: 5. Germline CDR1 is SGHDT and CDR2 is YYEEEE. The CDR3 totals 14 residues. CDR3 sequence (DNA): TGTGCCAGCAGCTTAAACAGGGGATCTTCACCCCTCCACTTT. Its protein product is CASSLNRGSSPLHF.